Listed here are 18 T cell receptor beta chains from one sample, sequenced in a study of tumor-infiltrating lymphocytes in primary liver carcinoma. Making TCR beta cDNA involved 400 to 600 ng total RNA and a constant-region primer. Three nested multiplex PCR rounds of slightly modified ARM-PCR generated TCR beta libraries. Researchers ran the first two PCR rounds for approximately 10 cycles each with TRBV1-TRBV30 forward primers and a C-beta reverse primer. MiXCR was run by TCRdb on the multiplex PCR reads, yielding one entry per CDR3 protein. In the table there are about 84,000 distinct CDR3 sequences, 55% to 85% of which are singletons. DNA and RNA were both co-extracted from approximately 22-30 mg of bulk tissue that had not been sorted. The specimen was liver tumor tissue from sampling region 1. Subset of the sample: tumor region T1, superior pole. The receptors derive from a middle-aged man with primary liver carcinoma and hepatitis B virus infection.

This clonotype was picked up one time. The junction does not match germline at one end; this may be a read error. The chain recombines TRBV7-3 with TRBJ2-7; 8 bases align to TRBD2. CDR1 SGHTA and CDR2 FQGTGA come from the germline V gene. The CDR3 runs 14 residues. For the CDR3, the DNA is TGTACCAGCAGACCAAGCGGGGGCTCCTACGAGCAGTACTTC. This sequence encodes CTSRPSGGSYEQYF.

The chain links TRBV6-5 to TRBJ2-4; 10 nucleotides agree with TRBD1. After removal of 6 bases from V and 11 bases from J, the junction contained 13 bases not matched to a gene. The germline V gene has CDR1 MNHEY and CDR2 SVGAGI. The CDR3 has 15 amino acids. Here the CDR3 DNA reads TGTGCCAGCAGATCTCCGGGACAGGGGATGAACTTTCAGTACTTC. Protein product: CASRSPGQGMNFQYF.

Regarding this clonotype: One junction end disagrees with the germline gene, perhaps due to a read error. The chain uses TRBV7-3 and TRBJ2-5; tentatively, D is TRBD1 (7 bases). Per germline, CDR1 SGHTA and CDR2 FQGTGA. The CDR3 consists of 14 residues. CDR3 sequence (DNA): TGTGCCCGCAGTCCAGGAGGGGGCCCGCAGACACAGTACTTC. Protein product: CARSPGGGPQTQYF.

The V call is TRBV10-3, the J call TRBJ2-7; maybe TRBD1 (6 bases). Germline V gene lookup returns CDR1 ENHRY and CDR2 SYGVKD. The CDR3 contains 14 residues. V lost 3 bases and J 8 bases, leaving 17 bases between the germline ends. CDR3 nucleotide sequence: TGTGCCATCAGTGAACAGGCAGGGGAGTGGAAGCAGTACTTC. Protein product: CAISEQAGEWKQYF.

As for this clonotype: The junction departs from germline at one end; a sequencing error may be responsible. The chain carries TRBV11-2 and TRBJ1-1; TRBD1 agrees at 9 bases. CDR1 is SGHAT and CDR2 is FQNNGV in the germline V gene. The CDR3 loop spans 17 amino acids. Here the CDR3 reads CASSRMEGQGFGTEAIF. In DNA, the CDR3 is TGTGCCAGCAGCCGAATGGAGGGACAGGGCTTCGGCACTGAAGCTATCTTT.

To note about this clonotype: A much larger clone differs from this one at a single base, so this may be a read error. V is TRBV20-1 and J is TRBJ2-1; 11 bases map to TRBD2. The junction had 7 bases not matched to a gene; V was cut back by 3 bases and J by 6 bases. Germline V gene sequence: CDR1 DFQATT, CDR2 SNEGSKA (reference sequence). The CDR3 is 15 amino acids. In nucleotides, the CDR3 is TGCAGTGCTAGTACGCTAGCGGGGGGATTCAATGAGCAGTTCTTC. This translates into CSASTLAGGFNEQFF.

This clonotype has a single count. The junction differs from germline at one of its ends, possibly a read error. CDR3 amino acids: CASSLIWGEQYF. CDR3 in DNA: TGTGCCAGCAGCCTCATATGGGGCGAGCAGTATTTC. The V gene is TRBV11-2, the J gene TRBJ2-7; the D gene is possibly TRBD1 (5 bases). The germline V gene has CDR1 SGHAT and CDR2 FQNNGV. The CDR3 runs to 12 residues.

The chain combines TRBV29-1 with TRBJ2-2; 7 nucleotides line up with TRBD1. The CDR3 contains 14 residues. Germline lookup yields CDR1 SQVTM and CDR2 ANQGSEA. In nucleotides, the CDR3 is TGCAACGTCGGGGACAGCATGAGACCCGGGGAGCTGTTTTTT. Protein product: CNVGDSMRPGELFF.

Worth noting for this clonotype: This may be a read error, as it is one base from a much larger clone. V is TRBV5-4 and J is TRBJ2-2; D is unclear. The CDR3 totals 12 residues. Germline CDR1 and CDR2: SGHNT and YYREEE (reference sequence). V dropped 4 bases and J dropped 6 bases, with 7 bases sitting between them. The CDR3 bases are TGTGCCAGCAGCCTAGAGTCCGGGGAGCTGTTTTTT. This gives the protein CASSLESGELFF.

The CDR3 DNA reads as TGTGCCAGCAGTGTGGAGACTGATGTTGGACCCCAGCATTTT. It translates to CASSVETDVGPQHF. The chain couples TRBV6-1 to TRBJ1-5; D remains unclear. Germline V gene data show CDR1 as MNHNS and CDR2 as SASEGT. This CDR3 has 14 amino acids. The V and J ends lost 4 bases and 10 bases respectively, with 17 bases between them.

This chain links TRBV12-3 or TRBV12-4 with TRBJ1-1, with no clear D. Between the trimmed V and J ends, which lost 6 bases and 5 bases, there was a span of 19 bases. The CDR3 spans 15 residues. CDR3 residues: CASSFCGLSGTEAFF. The CDR3 DNA reads TGTGCCAGCAGCTTTTGCGGGCTCTCGGGAACTGAAGCTTTCTTT.

On this clonotype itself: As the CDR3 is not closed by the conserved phenylalanine or tryptophan, this likely results from a read error. This chain uses TRBV6-5 with TRBJ2-5, with a weak D call TRBD1 (6 bases). Germline-derived CDR1 and CDR2 are MNHEY and SVGAGI. CDR3 size: 17 residues. CDR3 DNA: TGTGCCTGCAGTTACGCCGGGACATGGGCATATTTGGAGACCCAGTACTAC. Its translation is CACSYAGTWAYLETQYY.

This clonotype was detected only once. At one boundary the junction diverges from the germline segment, which might be a read error. The chain has TRBV11-2 and TRBJ2-7; no clear D gene. Per germline, CDR1 SGHAT and CDR2 FQNNGV. CDR3 size: 12 residues. As DNA, the CDR3 is TGTGTCAGAAGCTCGTCGCAGGTCGAGCAATACTTC. Protein product: CVRSSSQVEQYF.

As to this clonotype: Germline and junction disagree at one end, which may indicate a read error. The gene calls are TRBV12-3 or TRBV12-4 and TRBJ2-5, with 7 bases lining up with TRBD1. The CDR3 runs 14 residues. The CDR3 region is CASKVGTDQETQYF. The CDR3 region has the DNA TGTGCCAGCAAGGTCGGGACAGACCAAGAGACTCAGTACTTC.

For this clonotype: Germline is not matched at one junction end, which may reflect a read error. The rearrangement uses TRBV29-1 and TRBJ2-7, with 9 positions matching TRBD2. Germline V lookup: CDR1 SQVTM, CDR2 ANQGSEA. The CDR3 loop spans 14 amino acids. The CDR3 DNA is TGCAGCGTTGTGGGGAGCGGGAGGTTGGGCGAGCAGTATTTC. It codes for CSVVGSGRLGEQYF.

V usage is TRBV29-1 and J usage is TRBJ2-7; the D gene could be TRBD1 or TRBD2 (6 bases each). Between the trimmed V and J ends, which lost 6 bases and 3 bases, there was a span of 15 bases. CDR3 length equals 13 residues. Germline V lookup: CDR1 SQVTM, CDR2 ANQGSEA. The CDR3 sequence is CSVLTGADYEQYF. In DNA, the CDR3 is TGCAGCGTCCTAACGGGGGCCGACTACGAGCAGTACTTC.

This clonotype was counted ten times or more. The rearrangement joins TRBV12-3 or TRBV12-4 to TRBJ2-7, with TRBD1 identical over 9 bases. This CDR3 has 15 residues. V was pared by 5 bases and J by 1 base, with 6 bases of the junction left unmatched. The CDR3 DNA reads TGTGCCAGCAGTCTTACGGGACAGGGTTCCTACGAGCAGTACTTC. Its translation is CASSLTGQGSYEQYF.

This clonotype was observed many times. This chain connects TRBV5-1 to TRBJ2-1; TRBD2 agrees at 12 bases. J lost 9 bases, V lost 0 bases, and 10 bases had no gene match. CDR1 is SGHRS and CDR2 is YFSETQ in the germline V gene. The CDR3 length is 17 residues. DNA of the CDR3: TGCGCCAGCAGCTTGGTAGGACTAGCGGGATCCGGGGGTGAGCAGTTCTTC. This codes for CASSLVGLAGSGGEQFF. Full variable domain (outside the CDR3, taken from reference TRBV5-1 and TRBJ2-1): KAGVTQTPRYLIKTRGQQVTLSCSPISGHRSVSWYQQTPGQGLQFLFEYFSETQRNKGNFPGRFSGRQFSNSRSEMNVSTLELGDSALYLCASSLVGLAGSGGEQFFGPGTRLTVL.